These T cell receptor beta chains were read from a single sample in a study of CD8 T cells in ankylosing spondylitis. TCRdb re-called the 5' RACE reads with MiXCR, one entry per CDR3 protein. Of 250,000 to 300,000 distinct CDR3 sequences listed, roughly 20% are singletons. Sequencing was carried out using blood, either unsorted or a sorted T cell fraction (not recorded which). The receptors stem from a male donor with ankylosing spondylitis or in good health (not recorded which). Both conserved end residues are part of each CDR3. D genes are given only for firm matches. Clone size is stated in some rows and not others, as once, few, many or a class when expanded.

TRBJ2-3 | TRBV27 | TRBD2 | once | TGTGCCAGCAGTTGGTCGGGACTAGCCGGAACAGATACGCAGTATTTT | CASSWSGLAGTDTQYF
TRBJ2-5 | TRBV24-1 | TRBD1 | few | TGTGCCACCAGTGAAACCGGGACAGGGGAGACCCAGTACTTC | CATSETGTGETQYF
TRBJ2-3 | TRBV2 | - | - | TGTGCCAGCAAACAGGGAGGGGACACAGATACGCAGTATTTT | CASKQGGDTDTQYF
TRBJ2-1 | TRBV3-1 | - | few | TGTGCCAGCAGCCACTCCGGGACGAGCTCCTACAATGAGCAGTTCTTC | CASSHSGTSSYNEQFF
TRBJ1-4 | TRBV5-1 | - | many | TGCGCCAGCAGCTTGATTCAGGGCGGCGAAAAACTGTTTTTT | CASSLIQGGEKLFF
TRBJ1-1 | TRBV3-1 | - | - | TGTGCCAGCGGGTTACTGGAGAACACTGAAGCTTTCTTT | CASGLLENTEAFF
TRBJ1-5 | TRBV7-9 | - | - | TGTGCCAGCAGCTTAGCCGCGGACCTGGGCGGCAATCAGCCCCAGCATTTT | CASSLAADLGGNQPQHF
TRBJ2-3 | TRBV29-1 | - | few | TGCAGCGTTGAAGAAGGGTTAAGGACCGATACGCAGTATTTT | CSVEEGLRTDTQYF
TRBJ1-5 | TRBV6-5 | TRBD1 | few | TGTGCCAGCAGTTACACGACAGGGGGCTACAATCAGCCCCAGCATTTT | CASSYTTGGYNQPQHF
TRBJ2-2 | TRBV9 | - | few | TGTGCCAGCAGCGTAGGTCATTTCAACACCGGGGAGCTGTTTTTT | CASSVGHFNTGELFF
TRBJ2-3 | TRBV5-1 | - | - | TGCGCCAGCAGCGCGTCGGTCACCGCCACAGATACGCAGTATTTT | CASSASVTATDTQYF
TRBJ1-3 | TRBV12-3/TRBV12-4 | - | - | TGTGCCAGCAGTTTACCAGGGTCGACCATATATTTT | CASSLPGSTIYF
TRBJ2-5 | TRBV7-3 | - | - | TGTGCCAGCAGCCAATCGGGGGAAGAGACCCAGTACTTC | CASSQSGEETQYF
TRBJ1-1 | TRBV29-1 | TRBD1 | few | TGCAGCGGGTTGGGGACAGGGAGGGACACTGAAGCTTTCTTT | CSGLGTGRDTEAFF
TRBJ1-1 | TRBV3-1 | - | - | TGTGCCGCTGGGACCATGAACACTGAAGCTTTCTTT | CAAGTMNTEAFF
TRBJ2-1 | TRBV12-3/TRBV12-4 | - | few | TGTGCCAGCAGTCTCCTAGGGACTGGGATAAATGAGCAGTTCTTC | CASSLLGTGINEQFF
TRBJ1-5 | TRBV12-3/TRBV12-4 | TRBD1 | - | TGTGCCAGCAGCTTATCCAGGGGGCCCAATCAGCCCCAGCATTTT | CASSLSRGPNQPQHF
TRBJ2-5 | TRBV12-3/TRBV12-4 | - | - | TGTGCCAGCAGTTTATACGGACAGTTACAAGAGACCCAGTACTTC | CASSLYGQLQETQYF
TRBJ2-5 | TRBV28 | TRBD2 | - | TGTGCCAGCAGTTCCCTAAGGGGGACTAGCGGGGACCAAGAGACCCAGTACTTC | CASSSLRGTSGDQETQYF
TRBJ1-1 | TRBV19 | TRBD1 | few | TGTGCCAGTAGTCTGGACAGGGGAGGGAACACTGAAGCTTTCTTT | CASSLDRGGNTEAFF
TRBJ2-6 | TRBV6-5 | - | few | TGTGCCAGCAGTTACGTTACTGGGGCCAACGTCCTGACTTTC | CASSYVTGANVLTF
TRBJ2-5 | TRBV12-5 | - | - | TGTGCTAGTGGCTCGGGCGGTCAAGAGACCCAGTACTTC | CASGSGGQETQYF
TRBJ2-5 | TRBV7-2 | - | few | TGTGCCAGCAGCTTAGGACTAGTGGGTGTTCAAGAGACCCAGTACTTC | CASSLGLVGVQETQYF
TRBJ1-1 | TRBV5-1 | - | many | TGCGCCAGCAGCTTAGACACTAACACTGAAGCTTTCTTT | CASSLDTNTEAFF
TRBJ1-6 | TRBV4-1 | - | - | TGCGCCAGCAGCCAAGAACCGTTGTCCTATAATTCACCCCTCCACTTT | CASSQEPLSYNSPLHF
TRBJ2-5 | TRBV10-2 | TRBD1 | - | TGCGCCAGCAGTTGGACAGGGGGCGGGGAGGCCCAGTACTTC | CASSWTGGGEAQYF